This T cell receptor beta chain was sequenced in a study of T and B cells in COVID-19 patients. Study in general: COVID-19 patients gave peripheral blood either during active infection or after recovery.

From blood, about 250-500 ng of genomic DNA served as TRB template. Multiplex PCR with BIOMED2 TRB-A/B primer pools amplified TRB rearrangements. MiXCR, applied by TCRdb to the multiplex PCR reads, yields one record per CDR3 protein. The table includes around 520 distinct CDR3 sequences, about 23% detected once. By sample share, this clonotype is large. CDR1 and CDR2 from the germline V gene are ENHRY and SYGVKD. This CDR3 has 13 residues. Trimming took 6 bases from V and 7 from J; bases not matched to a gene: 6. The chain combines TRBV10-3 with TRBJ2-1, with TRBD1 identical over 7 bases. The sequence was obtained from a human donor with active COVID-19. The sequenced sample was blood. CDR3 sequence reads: CAIRVGTVNEQFF. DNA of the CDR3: TGTGCCATCAGAGTCGGGACAGTGAATGAGCAGTTCTTC.